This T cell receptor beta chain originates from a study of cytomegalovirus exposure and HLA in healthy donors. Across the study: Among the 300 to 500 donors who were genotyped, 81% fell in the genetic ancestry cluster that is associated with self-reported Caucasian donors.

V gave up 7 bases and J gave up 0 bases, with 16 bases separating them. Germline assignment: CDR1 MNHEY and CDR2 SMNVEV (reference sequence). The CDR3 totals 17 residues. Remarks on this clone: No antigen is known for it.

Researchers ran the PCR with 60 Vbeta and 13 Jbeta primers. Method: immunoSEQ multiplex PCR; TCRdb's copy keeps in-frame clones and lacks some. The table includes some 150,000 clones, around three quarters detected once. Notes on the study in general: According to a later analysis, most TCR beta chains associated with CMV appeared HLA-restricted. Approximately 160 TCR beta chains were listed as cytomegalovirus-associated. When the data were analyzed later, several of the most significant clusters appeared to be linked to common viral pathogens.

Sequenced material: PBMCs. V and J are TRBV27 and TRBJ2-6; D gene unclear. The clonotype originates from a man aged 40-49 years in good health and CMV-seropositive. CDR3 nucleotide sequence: TGTGCCAGCACCATAGTTTGGGCAAGCTCTGGGGCCAACGTCCTGACTTTC. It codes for CASTIVWASSGANVLTF. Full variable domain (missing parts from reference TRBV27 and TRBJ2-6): EAQVTQNPRYLITVTGKKLTVTCSQNMNHEYMSWYRQDPGLGLRQIYYSMNVEVTDKGDVPEGYKVSRKEKRNFPLILESPSPNQTSLYFCASTIVWASSGANVLTFGAGSRLTVL.